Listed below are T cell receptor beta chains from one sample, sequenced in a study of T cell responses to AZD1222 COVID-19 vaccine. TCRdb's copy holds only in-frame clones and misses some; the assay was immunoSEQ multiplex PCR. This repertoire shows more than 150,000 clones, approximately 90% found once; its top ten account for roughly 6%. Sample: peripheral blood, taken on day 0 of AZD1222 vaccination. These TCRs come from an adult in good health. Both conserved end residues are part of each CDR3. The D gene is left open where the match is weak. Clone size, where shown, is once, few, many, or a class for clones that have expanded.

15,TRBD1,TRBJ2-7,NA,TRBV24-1,TGTGCCACCAGTGATGGAGGACAGGGGGCGTACGAGCAGTACTTC,CATSDGGQGAYEQYF
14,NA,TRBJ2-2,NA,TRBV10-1,TGCGCCAGCAGTGCGGGGCACGGTTCCGGGGAGCTGTTTTTT,CASSAGHGSGELFF
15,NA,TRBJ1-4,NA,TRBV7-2,TGTGCCAGCAGCTTAGCGTGGCGGACTAATGAAAAACTGTTTTTT,CASSLAWRTNEKLFF
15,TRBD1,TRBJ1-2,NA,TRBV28,TGTGCCAGCAGTTTATTCCCACAGGGGGCGGGAGGCTACACCTTC,CASSLFPQGAGGYTF
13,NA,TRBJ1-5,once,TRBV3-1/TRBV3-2,TGTGCCAGCAGCCTCGGGGTAAATCAGCCCCAGCATTTT,CASSLGVNQPQHF
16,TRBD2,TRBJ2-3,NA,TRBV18,TGTGCCAGCTCACCCGAGGGACTAGCGGGGGGAGATACGCAGTATTTT,CASSPEGLAGGDTQYF
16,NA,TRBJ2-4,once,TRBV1,TGCACCAGCAGCCGAGGGACTAGCGAAATTAAAAACATTCAGTACTTC,CTSSRGTSEIKNIQYF
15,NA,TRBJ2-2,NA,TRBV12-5,TGTGCTAGTGGTTTGGTAGGGTCGGACACCGGGGAGCTGTTTTTT,CASGLVGSDTGELFF
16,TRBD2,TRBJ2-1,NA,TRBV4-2,TGTGCCAGCAGCCAAGACGGGACTAGCGGGGGGAATGAGCAGTTCTTC,CASSQDGTSGGNEQFF
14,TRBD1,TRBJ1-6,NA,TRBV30,TGTGCCTGGAGTGACCACGGGACAGCTACCACCCTCCACTTT,CAWSDHGTATTLHF
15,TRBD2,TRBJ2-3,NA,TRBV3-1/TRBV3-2,TGTGCCAGCAGCCCCCGGGGGAGGGAGGCAGATACGCAGTATTTT,CASSPRGREADTQYF
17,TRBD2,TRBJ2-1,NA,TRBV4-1,TGCGCCAGCAGCCAGTCGGGGGAGGGACGTAGAAACAATGAGCAGTTCTTC,CASSQSGEGRRNNEQFF
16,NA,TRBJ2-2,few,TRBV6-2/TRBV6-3,TGTGCCAGCAGCCCTAGATCGGGGGGCTTTAGCGGGGAGCTGTTTTTT,CASSPRSGGFSGELFF
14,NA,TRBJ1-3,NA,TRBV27,TGTGCCAGCAGCGGCGGAGGGGCTCGGGCGACCATATATTTT,CASSGGGARATIYF
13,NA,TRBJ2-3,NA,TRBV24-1,TGTGCCACCAATACCCTCGGCACAGATACGCAGTATTTT,CATNTLGTDTQYF
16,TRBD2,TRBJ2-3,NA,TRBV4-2,TGTGCCAGCAGCCGCACTAGCGGGGTTAGCACAGATACGCAGTATTTT,CASSRTSGVSTDTQYF
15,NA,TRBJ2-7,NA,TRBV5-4,TGTGCCAGCAGCCCCTCTGGGGGTAACCACTACGAGCAGTACTTC,CASSPSGGNHYEQYF
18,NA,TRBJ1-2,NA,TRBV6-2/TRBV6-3,TGTGCCAGCAGTTATAGGGTTCGATCCGGGCGATCGTACTATGGCTACACCTTC,CASSYRVRSGRSYYGYTF
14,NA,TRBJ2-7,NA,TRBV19,TGTGCCAGTAGTATAGATTTTAGGACCTACGAGCAGTACTTC,CASSIDFRTYEQYF
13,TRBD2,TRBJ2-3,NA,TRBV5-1,TGCGCCAGTAAAGCGGGGGGTTCAGATACGCAGTATTTT,CASKAGGSDTQYF
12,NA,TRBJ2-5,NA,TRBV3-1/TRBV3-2,TGTGCCAGCAGCCAAAATCCCCAGACCCAGTACTTC,CASSQNPQTQYF
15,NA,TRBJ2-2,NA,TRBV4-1,TGCGCCAGCAGCCCGAATACTGGAAACACCGGGGAGCTGTTTTTT,CASSPNTGNTGELFF
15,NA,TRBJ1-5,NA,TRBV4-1,TGCGCCAGCAGCCAAGAGCGGCAGGGCGGACAGCCCCAGCATTTT,CASSQERQGGQPQHF
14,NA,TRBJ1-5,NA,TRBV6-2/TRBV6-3,TGTGCCAGCAGTTACTCAGACCGATATCAGCCCCAGCATTTT,CASSYSDRYQPQHF
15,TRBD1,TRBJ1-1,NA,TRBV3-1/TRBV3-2,TGTGCCAGCAGCCCCTTAGACAGGGGGAACACTGAAGCTTTCTTT,CASSPLDRGNTEAFF
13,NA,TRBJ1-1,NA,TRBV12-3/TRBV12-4,TGTGCCAGCAGTCCGGGATATGACACTGAAGCTTTCTTT,CASSPGYDTEAFF
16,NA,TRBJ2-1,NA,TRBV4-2,TGTGCCAGCAGCCAAGCCCAGACAGGTTTGAGCAATGAGCAGTTCTTC,CASSQAQTGLSNEQFF
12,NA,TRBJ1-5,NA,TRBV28,TGTGCCAGCAGCCAGGACGGAGGGACCCAGCATTTT,CASSQDGGTQHF
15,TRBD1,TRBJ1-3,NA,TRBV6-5,TGTGCCAGCAGTCTTGACAGGGTTCGAGGAAACACCATATATTTT,CASSLDRVRGNTIYF
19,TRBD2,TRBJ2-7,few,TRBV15,TGTGCCACCAAGCAGGGTTGGCTAGCGGGAGACTCGAACTCCTACGAGCAGTACTTC,CATKQGWLAGDSNSYEQYF
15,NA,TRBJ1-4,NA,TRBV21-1,TGTGCCAGCAGCAAAGTCGGCAGGGTAACTGAAAAACTGTTTTTT,CASSKVGRVTEKLFF
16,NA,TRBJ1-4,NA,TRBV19,TGTGCCAGTAGTATGACGAGTACCCCAACTAATGAAAAACTGTTTTTT,CASSMTSTPTNEKLFF
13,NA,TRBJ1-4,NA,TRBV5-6,TGTGCCAGCAGCCGACAGTATAATGAAAAACTGTTTTTT,CASSRQYNEKLFF
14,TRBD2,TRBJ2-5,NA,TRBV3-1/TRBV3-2,TGTGCCAGCAGCCAGAGCGGGAGTAGAGAGACCCAGTACTTC,CASSQSGSRETQYF
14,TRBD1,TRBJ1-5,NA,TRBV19,TGTGCCAGTAGTACTGGACAGGGGTATCAGCCCCAGCATTTT,CASSTGQGYQPQHF
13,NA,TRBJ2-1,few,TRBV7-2,TGTGCCAGCAGCTTAGAGCCTGTCAATGAGCAGTTCTTC,CASSLEPVNEQFF
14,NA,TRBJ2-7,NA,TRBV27,TGTGCCAGCAGTCCCCCTGAGGGGGGGATTGAGCAGTACTTC,CASSPPEGGIEQYF
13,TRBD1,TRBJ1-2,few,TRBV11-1,TGTGCCAGCAGCAGGGACAGGGTGTCAGGCTACACCTTC,CASSRDRVSGYTF
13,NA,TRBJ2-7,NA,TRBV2,TGTGCCAGCAGTGAAGGGGGCTCCTACGAGCAGTACTTC,CASSEGGSYEQYF
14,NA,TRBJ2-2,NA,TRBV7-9,TGTGCCAGCAGCGTAACAGGTTACACCGGGGAGCTGTTTTTT,CASSVTGYTGELFF
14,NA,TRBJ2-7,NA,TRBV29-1,TGCAGCGTTGAAGGGGGTAGGGGAAACTACGAGCAGTACTTC,CSVEGGRGNYEQYF
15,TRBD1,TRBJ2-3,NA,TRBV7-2,TGTGCCAGCAGCTTAGTGGGACAGCTAACAGATACGCAGTATTTT,CASSLVGQLTDTQYF
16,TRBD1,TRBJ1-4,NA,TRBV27,TGTGCCAGCAGTTCTCACAGGGACAGGTGGGGGGAAAAACTGTTTTTT,CASSSHRDRWGEKLFF
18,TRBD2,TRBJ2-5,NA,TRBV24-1,TGTGCCACCAGTGATGGAGCTAGCGGGAAGAACTGGGAAGAGACCCAGTACTTC,CATSDGASGKNWEETQYF
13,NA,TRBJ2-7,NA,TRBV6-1,TGTGCCAGCAGTGAGCACAGGACTGTCGAGCAGTACTTC,CASSEHRTVEQYF
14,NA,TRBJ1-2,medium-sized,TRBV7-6,TGTGCCAGCAGCCCCGGCATGGGATCCTATGGCTACACCTTC,CASSPGMGSYGYTF
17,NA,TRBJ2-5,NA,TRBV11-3,TGTGCCAGCAGCTTAGGCGTCGGGGGAGGTCCGGGGGAGACCCAGTACTTC,CASSLGVGGGPGETQYF
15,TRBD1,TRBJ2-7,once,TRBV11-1,TGTGCCAGCAGCTTAAACCAGGGGGCGACCTACGAGCAGTACTTC,CASSLNQGATYEQYF
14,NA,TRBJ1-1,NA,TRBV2,TGTGCCAGCAGTTCCCTTGGGGGGATCACTGAAGCTTTCTTT,CASSSLGGITEAFF
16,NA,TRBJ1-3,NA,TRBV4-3,TGCGCCAGCAGCCAAGATACTTCCAGCTCTGGAAACACCATATATTTT,CASSQDTSSSGNTIYF
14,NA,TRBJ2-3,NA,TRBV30,TGTGCCACTTTACAGGGCCCAGCGCTTGATACGCAGTATTTT,CATLQGPALDTQYF
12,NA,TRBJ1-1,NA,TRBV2,TGTGCCAGGGACAGTCCGAACACTGAAGCTTTCTTT,CARDSPNTEAFF
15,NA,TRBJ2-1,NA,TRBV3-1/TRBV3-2,TGTGCCAGCAGCCAAGTGGCCCGTACCTACAATGAGCAGTTCTTC,CASSQVARTYNEQFF
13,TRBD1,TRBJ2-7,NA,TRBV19,TGTGCCAGTAGTGAACAGGGGTCCTACGAGCAGTACTTC,CASSEQGSYEQYF
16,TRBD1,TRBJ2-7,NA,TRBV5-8,TGTGCCAGCAGCTGCGACAGGGCCCTTTACTCCTACGAGCAGTACTTC,CASSCDRALYSYEQYF
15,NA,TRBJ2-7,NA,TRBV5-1,TGCGCCAGCAGCCCGGGACGGAGCCAAACCTACGAGCAGTACTTC,CASSPGRSQTYEQYF
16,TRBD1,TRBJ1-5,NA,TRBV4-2,TGTGCCAGCAGCCAAGATGAACAGGGGGCCCGCCAGCCCCAGCATTTT,CASSQDEQGARQPQHF
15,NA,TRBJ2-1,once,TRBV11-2,TGTGCCAGCAGCTTATCGATTGTGCGGGGCTATGAGCAGTTCTTC,CASSLSIVRGYEQFF
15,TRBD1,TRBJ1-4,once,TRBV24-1,TGTGCCACCAGTGACCCCGGACAGGCGAGGGAAAAACTGTTTTTT,CATSDPGQAREKLFF